This T cell receptor (beta chain) was retrieved from a study of CD8 T cells in Susac syndrome. Random hexamers were used to reverse transcribe the RNA input (about 0.45 to 1 ug). TCRdb re-derived calls from the immunoSEQ multiplex PCR reads in MiXCR, one entry per CDR3 protein. The table lists about 210,000 distinct CDR3 sequences, 94% of them singletons. With 0 bases removed from V and 8 bases from J, the gap between germline ends came to 14 bases. The CDR3 length is 14 residues. CDR1 is GTSNPN and CDR2 is SVGIG in the germline V gene (reference sequence). Sequencing of TCR beta was performed on blood CD8+ T cells and on blood CD4+ T cells.

Sequencing input: CD4+ T cells from PBMCs. This chain uses TRBV30 with TRBJ1-5; D gene unclear. The sequence was obtained from a human donor with Susac syndrome. The CDR3 nucleotides read TGTGCCTGGAGTGTACGGCCGGCCTCTGAGCCCCAGCATTTT. It specifies CAWSVRPASEPQHF.